This TCR beta chain was captured by sequencing in a study of beta chain features in type 1 diabetes. Sequencing targeted expressed TCRB transcripts, as all isolated RNA had been reverse transcribed. Some 3.6 million reads per sample were averaged for naive, central memory and regulatory samples. Clones were sequenced by immunoSEQ multiplex PCR, and TCRdb holds only the in-frame ones, with some missing. Among over 500,000 clones listed, 15% to 18% were seen once. One heparinised draw of blood, averaging roughly 120 mL, came from each donor. Each of the CD4+ naive, central memory, regulatory and stem cell-like memory populations was sorted via CD45RO/CCR7/CD25/CD127/CD95/CD27. The sample holds a few counts of this clone. Germline values: CDR1 SGHRS, CDR2 YFSETQ. CDR3 length: 12 amino acids. The V end was cut by 0 bases, the J end by 10 bases, with 8 bases between.

The J gene is TRBJ2-1, the V gene TRBV5-1; D is undetermined. Sequences were obtained from naive CD4+ T cells from blood. The origin of this receptor is a man aged 18-30 years in good health. The CDR3 loop reads CASSLGSPEQFF. DNA of the CDR3: TGCGCCAGCAGCTTGGGGTCGCCGGAGCAGTTCTTC.